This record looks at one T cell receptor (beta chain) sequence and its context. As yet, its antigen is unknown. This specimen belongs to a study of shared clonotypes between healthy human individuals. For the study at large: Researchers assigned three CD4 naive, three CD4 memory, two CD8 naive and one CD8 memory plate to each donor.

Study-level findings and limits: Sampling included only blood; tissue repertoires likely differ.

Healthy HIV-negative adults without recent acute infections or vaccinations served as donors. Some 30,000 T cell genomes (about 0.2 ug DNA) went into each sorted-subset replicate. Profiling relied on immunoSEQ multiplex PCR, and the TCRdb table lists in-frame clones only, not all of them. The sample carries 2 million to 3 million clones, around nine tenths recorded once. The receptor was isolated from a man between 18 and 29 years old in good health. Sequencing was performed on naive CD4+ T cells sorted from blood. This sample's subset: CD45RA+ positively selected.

CDR3: CASSSQGVGYGYTF. CDR3 nucleotides: TGTGCCAGCAGCTCCCAGGGTGTAGGATATGGCTACACCTTC. The genes are TRBV7-8 and TRBJ1-2; D is possibly TRBD1 (5 bases). The V and J ends lost 4 bases and 5 bases respectively, with 14 bases between them. Germline lookup yields CDR1 SGHVS and CDR2 FQNEAQ. The CDR3 sequence is 14 residues long. Filled out from reference TRBV7-8 and TRBJ1-2, the complete variable domain reads GAGVSQSPRYKVAKRGQDVALRCDPISGHVSLFWYQQALGQGPEFLTYFQNEAQLDKSGLPSDRFFAERPEGSVSTLKIQRTQQEDSAVYLCASSSQGVGYGYTFGSGTRLTVV.